This section outlines one T cell receptor beta chain sequence together with its context. The data are from a study of blood T cell repertoires in COVID-19. Study-level information: Some COVID-19 samples were acute and others convalescent; all came from the United States, Italy and Spain.

The CDR3 consists of 14 residues. Unmatched junction bases numbered 9, after V lost 3 bases and J lost 8 bases. In germline, CDR1 is SNHLY, CDR2 FYNNEI. In the study's own analysis: The authors estimated nucleated cell counts from reference gene primer amplification. Generated by immunoSEQ multiplex PCR, the TCRdb table keeps only in-frame clones and is missing some. The DNA gave D and trimming, while V, J and clone size come from that table. The sample holds roughly 100,000 clones, about two thirds seen once. This receptor was obtained from a human donor with acute or convalescent COVID-19. The donor label of this sample is uncertain. The chain has TRBV2 and TRBJ1-2; 7 positions agree with TRBD1. Sequenced sample: peripheral blood. The CDR3 loop is CASSERQGVGGYTF. The DNA of the CDR3 is TGTGCCAGCAGTGAGAGACAGGGTGTAGGGGGCTACACCTTC. The full variable domain, completed using reference TRBV2 and TRBJ1-2, is EPEVTQTPSHQVTQMGQEVILRCVPISNHLYFYWYRQILGQKVEFLVSFYNNEISEKSEIFDDQFSVERPDGSNFTLKIRSTKLEDSAMYFCASSERQGVGGYTFGSGTRLTVV.